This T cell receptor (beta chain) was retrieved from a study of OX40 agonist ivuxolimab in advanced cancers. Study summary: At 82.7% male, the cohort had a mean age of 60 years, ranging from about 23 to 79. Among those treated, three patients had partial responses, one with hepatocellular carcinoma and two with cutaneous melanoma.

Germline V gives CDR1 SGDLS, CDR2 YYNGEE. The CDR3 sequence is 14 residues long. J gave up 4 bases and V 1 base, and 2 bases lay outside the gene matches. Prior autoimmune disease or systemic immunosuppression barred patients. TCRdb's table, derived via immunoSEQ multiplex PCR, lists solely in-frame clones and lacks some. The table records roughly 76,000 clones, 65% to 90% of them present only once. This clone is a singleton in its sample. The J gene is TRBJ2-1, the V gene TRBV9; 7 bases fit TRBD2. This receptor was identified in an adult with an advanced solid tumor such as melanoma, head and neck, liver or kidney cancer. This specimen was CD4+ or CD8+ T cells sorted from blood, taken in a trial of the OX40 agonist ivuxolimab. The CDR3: CASSVQAGYNEQFF. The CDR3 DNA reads TGTGCCAGCAGCGTACAAGCGGGGTACAATGAGCAGTTCTTC.